These T cell receptor beta chains were read from a single sample in a study of human T cells and chemical hapten exposure. TCRdb redid the calling of the RACE reads with MiXCR, one entry per CDR3 protein. The data hold 180,000 or so distinct CDR3 sequences, with approximately 14% observed a single time. The sequenced sample was whole blood, obtained in connection with sensitization to the hapten diphenylcyclopropenone (DPC). These receptors all come from a woman in her twenties or thirties with alopecia areata. Some clones in this sample may be carry-over from other donors' samples. Each CDR3 is given without its conserved first and last residue. The size of a clone is reported for some rows only, either as once, few or many, or as a class for expanded clones.

CDR3 length,V gene,clone size,J gene,CDR3 protein
15,TRBV7-8,.,TRBJ2-1,ASSSQRRGLSYNEQF
14,TRBV25-1,few,TRBJ2-3,ASSDPGLAQTDTQY
13,TRBV20-1,many,TRBJ2-7,SARDRTSGSYEQY
12,TRBV11-3,.,TRBJ1-3,ASSKTGTGNTIY
12,TRBV29-1,.,TRBJ2-3,SVGELAGTDTQY
13,TRBV28,.,TRBJ1-3,ASSDVADSGNTIY
14,TRBV30,.,TRBJ2-7,ASAPPRGSLLYEQY
15,TRBV7-8,few,TRBJ1-5,ASSLGRAELSNQPQH
12,TRBV29-1,.,TRBJ2-1,SGAWGEGYNEQF
12,TRBV30,.,TRBJ2-7,AWGTGQGSSSQY
12,TRBV7-2,.,TRBJ2-2,ASSLDGQVGELF
14,TRBV11-1,.,TRBJ2-1,ASGYFGQGSYNEQF
11,TRBV20-1,.,TRBJ2-5,SATWDPGETQY
10,TRBV9,few,TRBJ1-1,ASSVEGSEAF
16,TRBV2,many,TRBJ2-3,ASSDASGRGLGTDTQY
12,TRBV5-1,.,TRBJ2-7,ASSLGTDAYEQY
13,TRBV6-1,many,TRBJ1-5,ASSEVGRGNQPQH
12,TRBV28,.,TRBJ2-7,ASSSSAGRYEQY
15,TRBV4-3,.,TRBJ2-1,ASSQDRGRFPYNEQF
13,TRBV3-1,.,TRBJ1-4,ASSQKGQFNEKLF
12,TRBV7-2,.,TRBJ2-2,ASSLETASGELF
12,TRBV29-1,many,TRBJ1-4,SVEGSGDNEKLF
17,TRBV7-2,few,TRBJ1-3,ASSLLVGSRTGGGNTIY
13,TRBV19,few,TRBJ2-7,ASSKLAGSSYEQY
12,TRBV4-1,.,TRBJ2-5,ASSQGPDGETQY
12,TRBV9,few,TRBJ2-1,ASSVGAGYNEQF
13,TRBV7-8,few,TRBJ2-1,ASSLGSGSYNEQF
15,TRBV11-3,many,TRBJ1-1,ASSLGYPGGRALFAF
11,TRBV7-2,.,TRBJ2-7,ASSLEQIYEQY
12,TRBV12-5,.,TRBJ2-1,ASGPTGAYNEQF
14,TRBV28,.,TRBJ1-2,ASTVRFGIDNYGYT
10,TRBV20-1,.,TRBJ2-3,SAGLHTDTQY
13,TRBV7-9,.,TRBJ1-4,ASSLSGREGEKLF
13,TRBV18,many,TRBJ1-6,ASSPRTDENSPLH
10,TRBV29-1,few,TRBJ1-5,SVGGENQPQH
11,TRBV24-1,few,TRBJ2-5,ATSVGTEETQY
15,TRBV7-2,.,TRBJ1-2,ASSWKGQGGPGYGYT
13,TRBV6-5,once,TRBJ1-1,ASRRSPGQGSEAF
15,TRBV15,few,TRBJ2-1,ATRVGLAGVKGNEQF
12,TRBV18,.,TRBJ2-7,ASSPTSLAHGQY
13,TRBV28,few,TRBJ1-5,ASSFQPPRYQPQH
11,TRBV20-1,few,TRBJ1-6,SARRDGNSPLH
12,TRBV29-1,many,TRBJ2-3,SVVYTAGGDTQY
11,TRBV11-2,.,TRBJ2-7,ASSPPVSYEQY